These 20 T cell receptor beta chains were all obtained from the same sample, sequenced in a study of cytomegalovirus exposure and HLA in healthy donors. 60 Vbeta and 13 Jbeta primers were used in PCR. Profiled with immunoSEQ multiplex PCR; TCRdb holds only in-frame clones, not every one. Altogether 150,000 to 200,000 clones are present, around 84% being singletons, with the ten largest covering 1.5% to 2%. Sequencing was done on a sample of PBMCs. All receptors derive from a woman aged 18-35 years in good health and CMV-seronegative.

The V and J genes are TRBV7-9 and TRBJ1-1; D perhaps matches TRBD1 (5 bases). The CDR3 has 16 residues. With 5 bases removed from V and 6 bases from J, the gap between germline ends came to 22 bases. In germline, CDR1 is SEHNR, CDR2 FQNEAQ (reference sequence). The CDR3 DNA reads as TGTGCCAGCAGCCCCGGGGGGGAGGGAAGGAGAGCTGAAGCTTTCTTT. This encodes CASSPGGEGRRAEAFF.

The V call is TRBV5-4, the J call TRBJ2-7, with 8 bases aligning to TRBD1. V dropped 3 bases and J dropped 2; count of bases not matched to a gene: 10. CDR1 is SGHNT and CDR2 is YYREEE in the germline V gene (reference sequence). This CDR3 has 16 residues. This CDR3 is CASSSPGTGLTYEQYF. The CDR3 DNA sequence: TGTGCCAGCAGCTCACCCGGGACAGGTCTAACCTACGAGCAGTACTTC. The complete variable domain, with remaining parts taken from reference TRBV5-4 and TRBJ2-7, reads ETGVTQSPTHLIKTRGQQVTLRCSSQSGHNTVSWYQQALGQGPQFIFQYYREEENGRGNFPPRFSGLQFPNYSSELNVNALELDDSALYLCASSSPGTGLTYEQYFGPGTRLTVT.

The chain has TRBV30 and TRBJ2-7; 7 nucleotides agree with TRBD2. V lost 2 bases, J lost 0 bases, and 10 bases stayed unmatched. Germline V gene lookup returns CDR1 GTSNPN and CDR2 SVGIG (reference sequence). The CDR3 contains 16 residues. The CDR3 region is CAWSIRGGRNSYEQYF. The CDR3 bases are TGTGCCTGGAGTATAAGGGGAGGGCGGAACTCCTACGAGCAGTACTTC.

As DNA, the CDR3 is TGCGCCCGTTCTCATCGTTTCAGTTTGGATACGCAGTATTTT. Translating it yields CARSHRFSLDTQYF. The V gene is TRBV23-1, the J gene TRBJ2-3; D not certain. TRBV23-1 is placed among ORFs of uncertain function. Trimming stripped 11 bases from V and 6 bases from J, with 21 bases between. CDR3 length equals 14 residues.

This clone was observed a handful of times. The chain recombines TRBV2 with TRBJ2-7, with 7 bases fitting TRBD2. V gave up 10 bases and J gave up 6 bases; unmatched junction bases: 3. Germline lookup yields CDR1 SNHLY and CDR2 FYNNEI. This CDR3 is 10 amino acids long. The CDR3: CATGGIEQYF. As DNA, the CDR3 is TGTGCCACCGGGGGGATCGAGCAGTACTTC.

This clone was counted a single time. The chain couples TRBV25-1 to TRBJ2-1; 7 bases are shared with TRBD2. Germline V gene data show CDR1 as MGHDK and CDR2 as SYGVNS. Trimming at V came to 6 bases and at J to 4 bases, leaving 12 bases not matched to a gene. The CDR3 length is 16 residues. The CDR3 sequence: CASSSTIGTTYNEQFF. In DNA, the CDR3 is TGTGCCAGCAGCTCAACGATCGGGACTACATACAATGAGCAGTTCTTC.

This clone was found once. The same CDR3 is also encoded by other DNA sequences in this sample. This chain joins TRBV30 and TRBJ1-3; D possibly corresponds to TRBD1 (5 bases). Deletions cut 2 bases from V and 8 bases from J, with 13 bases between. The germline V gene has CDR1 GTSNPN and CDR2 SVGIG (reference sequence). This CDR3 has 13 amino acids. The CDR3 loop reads CAWSTGHDDTIYF. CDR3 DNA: TGTGCCTGGAGTACCGGACACGATGACACCATATATTTT.

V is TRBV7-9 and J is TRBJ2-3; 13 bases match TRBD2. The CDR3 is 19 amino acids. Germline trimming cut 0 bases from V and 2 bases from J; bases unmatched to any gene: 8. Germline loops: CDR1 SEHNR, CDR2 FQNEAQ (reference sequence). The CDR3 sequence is CASSLAMRTSGRNTDTQYF. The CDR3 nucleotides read TGTGCCAGCAGCTTAGCAATGCGGACTAGCGGGAGAAACACAGATACGCAGTATTTT.

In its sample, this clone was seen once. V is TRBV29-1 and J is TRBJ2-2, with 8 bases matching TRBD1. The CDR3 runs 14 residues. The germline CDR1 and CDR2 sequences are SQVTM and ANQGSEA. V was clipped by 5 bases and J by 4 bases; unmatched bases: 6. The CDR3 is CSVNDRGRTGELFF. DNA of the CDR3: TGCAGCGTTAATGACAGGGGACGCACCGGGGAGCTGTTTTTT.

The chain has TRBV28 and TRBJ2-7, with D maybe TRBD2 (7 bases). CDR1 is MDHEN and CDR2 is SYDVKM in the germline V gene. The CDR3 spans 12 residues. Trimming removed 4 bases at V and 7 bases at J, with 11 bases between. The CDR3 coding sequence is TGTGCCAGCAGTTGGGGGGGCGGGGAGCAGTACTTC. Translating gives CASSWGGGEQYF.

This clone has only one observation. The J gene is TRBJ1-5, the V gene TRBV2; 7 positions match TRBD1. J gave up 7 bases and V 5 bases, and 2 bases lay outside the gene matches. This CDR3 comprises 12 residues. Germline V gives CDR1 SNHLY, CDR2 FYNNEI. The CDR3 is CASSQTGQPQHF. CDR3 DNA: TGTGCCAGCAGTCAGACAGGGCAGCCCCAGCATTTT.

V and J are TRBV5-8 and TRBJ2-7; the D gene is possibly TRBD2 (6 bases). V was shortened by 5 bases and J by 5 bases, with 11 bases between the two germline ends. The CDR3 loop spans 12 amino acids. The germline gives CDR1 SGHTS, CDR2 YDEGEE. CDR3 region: CASRRGIHEQYF. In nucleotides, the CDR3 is TGTGCCAGCAGGCGGGGAATCCACGAGCAGTACTTC.

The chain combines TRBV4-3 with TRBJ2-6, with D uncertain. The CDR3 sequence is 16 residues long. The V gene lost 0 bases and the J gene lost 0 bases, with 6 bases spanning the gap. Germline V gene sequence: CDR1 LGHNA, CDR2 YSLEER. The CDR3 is CASSQDSNSGANVLTF. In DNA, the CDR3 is TGCGCCAGCAGCCAAGATAGCAACTCTGGGGCCAACGTCCTGACTTTC.

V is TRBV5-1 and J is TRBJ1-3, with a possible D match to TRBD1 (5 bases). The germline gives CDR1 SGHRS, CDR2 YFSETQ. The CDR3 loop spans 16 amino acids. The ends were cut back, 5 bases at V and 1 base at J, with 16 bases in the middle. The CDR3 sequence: CASRPLAGVSGNTIYF. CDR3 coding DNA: TGCGCCAGCAGACCCTTGGCGGGGGTTTCTGGAAACACCATATATTTT.

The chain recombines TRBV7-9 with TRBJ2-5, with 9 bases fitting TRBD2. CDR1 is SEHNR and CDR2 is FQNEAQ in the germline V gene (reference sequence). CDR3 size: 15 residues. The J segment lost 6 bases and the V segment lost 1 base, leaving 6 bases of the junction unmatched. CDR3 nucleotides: TGTGCCAGCAGCTTAGTATTAGCGGGGGCTCAGACCCAGTACTTC. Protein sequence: CASSLVLAGAQTQYF.

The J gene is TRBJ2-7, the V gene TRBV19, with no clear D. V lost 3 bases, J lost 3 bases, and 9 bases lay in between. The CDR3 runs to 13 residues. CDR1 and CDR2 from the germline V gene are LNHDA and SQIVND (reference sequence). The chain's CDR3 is CASSISFLYEQYF. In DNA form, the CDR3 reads TGTGCCAGTAGTATTTCCTTTCTCTACGAGCAGTACTTC. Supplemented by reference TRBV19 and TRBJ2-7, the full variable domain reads DGGITQSPKYLFRKEGQNVTLSCEQNLNHDAMYWYRQDPGQGLRLIYYSQIVNDFQKGDIAEGYSVSREKKESFPLTVTSAQKNPTAFYLCASSISFLYEQYFGPGTRLTVT.

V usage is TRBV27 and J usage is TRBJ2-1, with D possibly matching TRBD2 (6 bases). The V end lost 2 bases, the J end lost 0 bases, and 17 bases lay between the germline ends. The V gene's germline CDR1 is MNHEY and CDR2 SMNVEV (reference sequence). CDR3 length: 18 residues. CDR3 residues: CASSLIPASESSYNEQFF. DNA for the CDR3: TGTGCCAGCAGTTTAATCCCCGCTAGCGAAAGCTCCTACAATGAGCAGTTCTTC.

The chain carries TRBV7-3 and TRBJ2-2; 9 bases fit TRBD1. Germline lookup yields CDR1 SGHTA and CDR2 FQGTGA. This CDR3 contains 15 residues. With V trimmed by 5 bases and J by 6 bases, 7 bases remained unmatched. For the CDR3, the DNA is TGTGCCAGCAGCCCCACAGGGGGCGCCTCCGGGGAGCTGTTTTTT. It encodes CASSPTGGASGELFF.

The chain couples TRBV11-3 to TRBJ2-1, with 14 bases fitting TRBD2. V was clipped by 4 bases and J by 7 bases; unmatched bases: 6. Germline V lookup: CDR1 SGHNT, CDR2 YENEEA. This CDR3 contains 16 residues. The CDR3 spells CASSWGLAGARNEQFF. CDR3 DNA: TGTGCCAGCAGCTGGGGACTAGCGGGAGCTCGGAATGAGCAGTTCTTC.

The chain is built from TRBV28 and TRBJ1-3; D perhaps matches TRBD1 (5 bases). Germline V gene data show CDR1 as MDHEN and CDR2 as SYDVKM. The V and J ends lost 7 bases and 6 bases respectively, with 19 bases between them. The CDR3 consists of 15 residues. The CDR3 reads CASTPGRAHTNTIYF. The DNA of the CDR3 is TGTGCCAGCACCCCCGGCAGGGCCCATACAAACACCATATATTTT.